This record covers a single T cell receptor beta chain. This clonotype was counted a few times. Which antigen it targets is not known. Base-call qualities are not available, and no considerably larger clone is one nucleotide away. Peripheral blood CD8+ and CD4+ T cells from healthy donors, Susac syndrome patients and multiple sclerosis patients were profiled by high-throughput TCR beta sequencing. Treatment-naive patients with stable or active relapsing-remitting disease fulfilling revised McDonald criteria were used as multiple sclerosis controls. Bulk CD8+ and CD4+ T cells were purified by magnetic negative isolation, whereas CD8+ TEMRA cells were enriched by FACS. Blood was collected in EDTA tubes and processed within 24 hours, with PBMCs isolated through density gradient centrifugation. PBMCs intended for TCR sequencing were cryopreserved in liquid nitrogen and thawed later in a water bath at 37 degrees C. Purity of sorted or isolated CD4+, CD8+ and CD8+ TEMRA cells was at least 90%.

RNA was extracted using the RNeasy kit, and roughly 0.5 to 1 ug of the RNA was reverse transcribed with random hexamers. The immunoSEQ multiplex PCR assay, which covers 54 Vbeta and 13 Jbeta segments, was used to amplify TCR beta CDR3 regions. PCR amplification bias was corrected using a synthetic template baseline for primer optimization and computational correction. Turning to the authors' computational methods: Reads were assigned to V, D and J genes according to IMGT and analyzed in immunoSEQ Analyzer, with only productive sequences retained. Clonality was calculated as one minus the Shannon entropy normalized by log2 of the number of productive unique sequences. For each patient and control, public and private clones were evaluated among the 100 most prevalent clones. Susac-specific clones were defined as absent from healthy and MS cohorts, 800 to 1,200 published viral clones and other ImmuneACCESS disease sequences. TCRdb reprocessed the public reads (quality trimming at Q25 with fastp, clone calling with MiXCR) and kept in-frame beta chains. Rows are unified per CDR3 protein, each entry keeping the most common DNA and genes. These V and J calls originate from TCRdb's pipeline instead of the authors' own analysis. The sample has about 430,000 distinct CDR3 sequences on record, more than 80% of them singletons. About 0.12% of the sample is taken by the ten largest.

This entry is derived from a study of CD8 T cells in Susac syndrome (dated by TCRdb to about 2019). Turning to the overall study: The study used repertoire sequencing to test whether antigen drove CD8+ T cell activation and differentiation in Susac syndrome. Clonality of the CD8+ T cell repertoire was compared between more than 10 healthy donors, about 14 Susac syndrome patients and fewer than 16 multiple sclerosis patients. Summary of the overall study and its limitations: The study acknowledged that relatively few individuals were included in the TCR sequencing and HLA analysis.

Compared with germline, V lacks 7 bases and J lacks 3 bases; bases without a gene match: 9. The CDR3 measures 15 amino acids from cysteine to phenylalanine. Only the CDR3 DNA is retained, 45 bases long and in frame from the first base. CDR1 SGHNT and CDR2 YYREEE are derived from the germline V gene (reference sequence). This receptor was obtained from a human donor with multiple sclerosis. Here the chain combines TRBV5-4 and TRBJ2-1, with 8 bases matching TRBD2. The sequenced material came from CD8+ T cells from PBMCs. The CDR3 protein is CASGKATSDYNEQFF. Here is the DNA: TGTGCCAGCGGGAAGGCGACTAGCGACTACAATGAGCAGTTCTTC.